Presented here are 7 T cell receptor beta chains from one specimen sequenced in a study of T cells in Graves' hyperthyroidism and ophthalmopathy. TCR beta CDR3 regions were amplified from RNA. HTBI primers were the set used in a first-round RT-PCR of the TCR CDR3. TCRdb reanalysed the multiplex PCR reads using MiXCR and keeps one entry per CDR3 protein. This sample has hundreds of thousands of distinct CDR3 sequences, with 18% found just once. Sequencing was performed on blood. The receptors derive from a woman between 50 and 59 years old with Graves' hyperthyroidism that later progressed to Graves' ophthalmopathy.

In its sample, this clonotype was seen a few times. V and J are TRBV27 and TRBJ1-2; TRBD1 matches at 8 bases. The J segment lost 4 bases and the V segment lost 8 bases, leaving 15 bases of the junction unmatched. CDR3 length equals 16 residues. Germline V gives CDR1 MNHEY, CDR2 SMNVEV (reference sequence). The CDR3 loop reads CASADFRGTGPYGYTF. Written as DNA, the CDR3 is TGTGCCAGCGCCGATTTTCGAGGGACAGGTCCCTATGGCTACACCTTC.

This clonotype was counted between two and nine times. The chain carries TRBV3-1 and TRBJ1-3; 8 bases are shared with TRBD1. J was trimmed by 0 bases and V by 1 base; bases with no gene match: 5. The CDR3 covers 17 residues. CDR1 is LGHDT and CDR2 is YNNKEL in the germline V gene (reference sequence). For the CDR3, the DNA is TGTGCCAGCAGCCAAGTTCGAACAGGGGGCTCTGGAAACACCATATATTTT. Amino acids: CASSQVRTGGSGNTIYF.

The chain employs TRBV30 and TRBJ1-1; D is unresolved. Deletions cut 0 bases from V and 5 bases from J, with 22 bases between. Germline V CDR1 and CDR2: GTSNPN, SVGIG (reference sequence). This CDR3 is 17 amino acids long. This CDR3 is CAWSVFKIADRVTEAFF. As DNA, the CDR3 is TGTGCCTGGAGTGTATTTAAAATAGCGGACCGTGTTACTGAAGCTTTCTTT.

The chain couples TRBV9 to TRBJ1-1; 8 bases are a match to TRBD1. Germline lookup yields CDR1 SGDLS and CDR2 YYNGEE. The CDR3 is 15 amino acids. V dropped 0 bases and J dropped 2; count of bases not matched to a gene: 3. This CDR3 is CASSVDPGGNTEAFF. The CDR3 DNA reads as TGTGCCAGCAGCGTAGATCCAGGGGGCAACACTGAAGCTTTCTTT.

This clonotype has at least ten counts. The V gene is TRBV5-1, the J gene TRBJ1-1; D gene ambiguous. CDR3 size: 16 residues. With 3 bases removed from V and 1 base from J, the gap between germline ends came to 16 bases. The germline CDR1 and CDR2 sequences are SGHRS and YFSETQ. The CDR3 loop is CASSYGELIRNTEAFF. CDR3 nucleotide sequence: TGCGCCAGCAGCTACGGAGAGCTTATTAGGAACACTGAAGCTTTCTTT. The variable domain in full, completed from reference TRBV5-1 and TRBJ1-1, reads KAGVTQTPRYLIKTRGQQVTLSCSPISGHRSVSWYQQTPGQGLQFLFEYFSETQRNKGNFPGRFSGRQFSNSRSEMNVSTLELGDSALYLCASSYGELIRNTEAFFGQGTRLTVV.

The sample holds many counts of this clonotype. The chain's CDR3 is CASSNPRAFGMQTQYF. The CDR3 DNA is TGTGCCAGCAGTAACCCCCGGGCCTTCGGGATGCAGACCCAGTACTTC. This chain joins TRBV6-1 and TRBJ2-5; a possible D gene is TRBD2 (5 bases). Germline loops: CDR1 MNHNS, CDR2 SASEGT. V lost 5 bases and J 6 bases, leaving 22 bases between the germline ends. The CDR3 covers 16 residues.

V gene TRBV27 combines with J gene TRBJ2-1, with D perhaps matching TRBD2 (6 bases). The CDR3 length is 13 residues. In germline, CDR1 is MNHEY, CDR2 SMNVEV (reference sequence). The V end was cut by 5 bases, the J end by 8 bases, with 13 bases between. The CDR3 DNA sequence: TGTGCCAGCAGTCGCCGGCGGGGCGATGAGCAGTTCTTC. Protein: CASSRRRGDEQFF.